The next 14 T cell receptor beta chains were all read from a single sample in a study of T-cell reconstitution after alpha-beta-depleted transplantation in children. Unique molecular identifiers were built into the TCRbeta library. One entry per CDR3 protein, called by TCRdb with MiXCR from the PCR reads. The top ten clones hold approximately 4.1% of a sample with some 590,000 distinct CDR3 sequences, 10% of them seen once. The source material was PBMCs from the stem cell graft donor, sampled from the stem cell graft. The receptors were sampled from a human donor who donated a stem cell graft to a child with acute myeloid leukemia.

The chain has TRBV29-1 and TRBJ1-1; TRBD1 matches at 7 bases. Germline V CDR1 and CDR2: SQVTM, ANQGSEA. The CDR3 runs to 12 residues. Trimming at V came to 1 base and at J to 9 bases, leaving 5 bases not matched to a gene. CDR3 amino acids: CSVEGGGQKAFF. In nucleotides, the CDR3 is TGCAGCGTTGAAGGAGGGGGCCAGAAAGCTTTCTTT.

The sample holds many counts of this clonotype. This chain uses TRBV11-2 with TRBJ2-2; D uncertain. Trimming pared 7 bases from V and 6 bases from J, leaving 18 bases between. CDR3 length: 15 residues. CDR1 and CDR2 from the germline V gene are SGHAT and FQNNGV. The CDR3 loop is CASTMLYERAGELFF. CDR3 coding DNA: TGTGCCAGCACCATGCTCTATGAAAGGGCCGGGGAGCTGTTTTTT.

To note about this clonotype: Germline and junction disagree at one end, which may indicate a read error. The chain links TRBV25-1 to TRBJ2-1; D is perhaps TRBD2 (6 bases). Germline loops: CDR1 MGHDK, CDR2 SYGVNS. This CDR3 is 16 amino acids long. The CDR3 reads CASSGGTSGPYSEQFF. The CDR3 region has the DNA TGTGCCAGCAGTGGCGGGACCAGCGGACCCTACAGTGAGCAGTTCTTC.

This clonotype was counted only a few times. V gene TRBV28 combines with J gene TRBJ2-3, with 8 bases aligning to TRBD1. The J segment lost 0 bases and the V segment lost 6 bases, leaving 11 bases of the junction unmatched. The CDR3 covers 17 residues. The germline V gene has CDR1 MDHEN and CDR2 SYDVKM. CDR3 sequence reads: CASRRQGSYSSTDTQYF. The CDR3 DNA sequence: TGTGCCAGCAGACGACAGGGGTCCTATTCTAGCACAGATACGCAGTATTTT.

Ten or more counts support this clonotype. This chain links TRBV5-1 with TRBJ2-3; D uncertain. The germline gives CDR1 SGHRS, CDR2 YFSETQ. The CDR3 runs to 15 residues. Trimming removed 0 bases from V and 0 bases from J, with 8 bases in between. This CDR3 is CASSLVVPSTDTQYF. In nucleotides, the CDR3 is TGCGCCAGCAGCTTGGTCGTACCCAGCACAGATACGCAGTATTTT.

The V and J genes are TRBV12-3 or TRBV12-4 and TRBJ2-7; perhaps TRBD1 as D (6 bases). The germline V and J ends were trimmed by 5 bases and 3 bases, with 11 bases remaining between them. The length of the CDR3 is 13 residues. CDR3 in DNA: TGTGCCAGCAGTAGGGGGTTAGGCTACGAGCAGTACTTC. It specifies CASSRGLGYEQYF.

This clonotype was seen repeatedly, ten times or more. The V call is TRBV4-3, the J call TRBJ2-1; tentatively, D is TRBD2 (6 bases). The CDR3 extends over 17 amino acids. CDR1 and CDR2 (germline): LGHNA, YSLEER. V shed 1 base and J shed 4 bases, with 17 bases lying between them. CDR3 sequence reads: CASSQGRTGEGYNEQFF. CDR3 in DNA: TGCGCCAGCAGCCAAGGCCGGACGGGAGAGGGGTACAATGAGCAGTTCTTC.

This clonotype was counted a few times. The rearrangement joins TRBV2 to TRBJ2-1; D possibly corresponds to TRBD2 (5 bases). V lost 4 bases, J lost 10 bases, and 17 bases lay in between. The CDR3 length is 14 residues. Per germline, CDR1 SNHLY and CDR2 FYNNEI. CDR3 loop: CASSGLTAPGEQFF. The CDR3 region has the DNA TGTGCCAGCAGTGGCTTGACTGCACCGGGGGAGCAGTTCTTC.

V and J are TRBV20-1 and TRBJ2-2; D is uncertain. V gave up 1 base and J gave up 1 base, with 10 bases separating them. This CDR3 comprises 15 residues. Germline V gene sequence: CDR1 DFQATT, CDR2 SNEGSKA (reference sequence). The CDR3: CSARVYRQNTGELFF. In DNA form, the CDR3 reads TGCAGTGCTAGAGTATATAGACAGAACACCGGGGAGCTGTTTTTT.

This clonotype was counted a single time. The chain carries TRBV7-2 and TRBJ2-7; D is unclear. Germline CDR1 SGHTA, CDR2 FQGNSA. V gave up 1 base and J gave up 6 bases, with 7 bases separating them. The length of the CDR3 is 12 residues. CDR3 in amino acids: CASSLGKSEQYF. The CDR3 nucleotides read TGTGCCAGCAGCTTAGGAAAGTCCGAGCAGTACTTC.

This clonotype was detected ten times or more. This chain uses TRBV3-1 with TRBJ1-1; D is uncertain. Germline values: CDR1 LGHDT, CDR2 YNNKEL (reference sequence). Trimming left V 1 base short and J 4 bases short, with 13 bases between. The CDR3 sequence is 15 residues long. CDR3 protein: CASSQVRSALTEAFF. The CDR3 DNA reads TGTGCCAGCAGCCAAGTTAGGAGTGCTCTCACTGAAGCTTTCTTT.

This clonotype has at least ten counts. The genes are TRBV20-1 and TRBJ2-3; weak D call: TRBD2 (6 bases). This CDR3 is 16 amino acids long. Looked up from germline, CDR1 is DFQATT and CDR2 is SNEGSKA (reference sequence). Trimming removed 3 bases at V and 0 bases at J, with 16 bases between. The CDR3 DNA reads TGCAGTGCTAGTCCGTTCGGCGGGAAAAGCACAGATACGCAGTATTTT. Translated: CSASPFGGKSTDTQYF.

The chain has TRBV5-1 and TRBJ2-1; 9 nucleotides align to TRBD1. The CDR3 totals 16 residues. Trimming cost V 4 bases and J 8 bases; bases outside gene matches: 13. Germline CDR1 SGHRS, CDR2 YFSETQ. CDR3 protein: CASSPDRQGGSDEQFF. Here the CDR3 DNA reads TGCGCCAGCAGCCCTGACCGACAGGGGGGGTCTGATGAGCAGTTCTTC. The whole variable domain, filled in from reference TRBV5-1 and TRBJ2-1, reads KAGVTQTPRYLIKTRGQQVTLSCSPISGHRSVSWYQQTPGQGLQFLFEYFSETQRNKGNFPGRFSGRQFSNSRSEMNVSTLELGDSALYLCASSPDRQGGSDEQFFGPGTRLTVL.

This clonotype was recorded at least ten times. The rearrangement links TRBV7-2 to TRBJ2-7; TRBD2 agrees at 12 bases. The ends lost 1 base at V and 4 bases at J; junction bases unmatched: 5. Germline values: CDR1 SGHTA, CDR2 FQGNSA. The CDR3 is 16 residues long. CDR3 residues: CASSLGRLAGGYEQYF. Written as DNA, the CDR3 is TGTGCCAGCAGCTTAGGAAGGCTAGCGGGAGGGTACGAGCAGTACTTC. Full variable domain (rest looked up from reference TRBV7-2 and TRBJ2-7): GAGVSQSPSNKVTEKGKDVELRCDPISGHTALYWYRQSLGQGLEFLIYFQGNSAPDKSGLPSDRFSAERTGGSVSTLTIQRTQQEDSAVYLCASSLGRLAGGYEQYFGPGTRLTVT.